This T cell receptor (beta chain) is drawn from a study of identifying expanded T cells in peripheral blood. Overall study findings and caveats: Variance in clone template counts between approximately two-week samples significantly increased with total template count across all healthy donors. Over about two and four weeks, about 16.4 and 19 clones changed, versus roughly 1.1 between replicates.

The assay was immunoSEQ multiplex PCR, and TCRdb's table has in-frame clones only and misses some. The sample holds roughly 78,000 clones, 90% seen once. With 5 bases clipped from V and 8 bases from J, the junction kept 8 bases outside the gene matches. The length of the CDR3 is 14 residues. Per the germline V gene, CDR1 is SNHLY and CDR2 is FYNNEI. Healthy donors had no documented immune events, such as infections, while sampled. Details on this clone: Its antigen is currently unknown.

The clonotype originates from a person between 18 and 75 years old in good health. Sequenced material: blood. V gene TRBV2 combines with J gene TRBJ1-4; TRBD1 matches at 7 bases. This CDR3 reads CASSLDRDREKLFF. The CDR3 DNA reads TGTGCCAGCAGTCTAGACAGGGATAGAGAAAAACTGTTTTTT.